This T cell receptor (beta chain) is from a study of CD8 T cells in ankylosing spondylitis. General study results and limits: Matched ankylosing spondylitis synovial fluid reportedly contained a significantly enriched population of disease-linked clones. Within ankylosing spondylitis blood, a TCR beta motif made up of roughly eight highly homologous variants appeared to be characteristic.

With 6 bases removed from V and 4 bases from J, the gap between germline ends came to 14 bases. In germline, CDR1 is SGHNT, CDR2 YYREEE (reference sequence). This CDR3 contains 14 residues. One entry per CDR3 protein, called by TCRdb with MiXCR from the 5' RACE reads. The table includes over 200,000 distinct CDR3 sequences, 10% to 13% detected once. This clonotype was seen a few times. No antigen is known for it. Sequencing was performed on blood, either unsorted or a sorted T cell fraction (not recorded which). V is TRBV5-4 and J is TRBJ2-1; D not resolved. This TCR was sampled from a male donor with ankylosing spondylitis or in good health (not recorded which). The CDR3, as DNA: TGTGCCAGCACCGTAAATTCAGGTTACAATGAGCAGTTCTTC. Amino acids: CASTVNSGYNEQFF.